These 10 T cell receptor beta chains came from one sample sequenced in a study of memory CD4+ T cells and cytomegalovirus serostatus. Repertoires were generated with immunoSEQ multiplex PCR, while TCRdb's copy carries only in-frame clones and drops some. The sample has 85,000 to 100,000 clones, 75% to 90% seen once. The sort gate was single viable CD3+CD4+CD8-CD45RO+ cells for memory CD4+ T cells. The sample taken for sequencing was memory CD4+ T cells from blood. The receptors shown here come from an adult in good health and CMV-seropositive.

The chain couples TRBV28 to TRBJ2-1, with D unclear. V lost 6 bases to trimming and J lost 6 bases, with 9 bases between them. The germline gives CDR1 MDHEN, CDR2 SYDVKM. The CDR3 is made up of 12 amino acids. The CDR3 reads CASSLTGNEQFF. The DNA of the CDR3 is TGTGCCAGCAGCCTGACGGGCAATGAGCAGTTCTTC.

The J gene is TRBJ2-3, the V gene TRBV9, with 7 bases fitting TRBD1. Germline lookup yields CDR1 SGDLS and CDR2 YYNGEE. The ends lost 0 bases at V and 1 base at J; junction bases unmatched: 20. The CDR3 loop spans 21 amino acids. The CDR3 nucleotides are TGTGCCAGCAGCGTAGGCCCCACGGGACAGAGCTTAACCCCGGGCACAGATACGCAGTATTTT. Its translation is CASSVGPTGQSLTPGTDTQYF.

The chain is built from TRBV28 and TRBJ1-1; 9 bases fit TRBD1. The CDR3 runs to 16 residues. The J segment lost 0 bases and the V segment lost 5 bases, leaving 7 bases of the junction unmatched. CDR1 and CDR2 (germline): MDHEN, SYDVKM. The DNA for the CDR3 is TGTGCCAGCAGTCTCGGGACAGGGAGGATGAACACTGAAGCTTTCTTT. Amino acids: CASSLGTGRMNTEAFF. Complete variable domain (other parts from reference TRBV28 and TRBJ1-1): DVKVTQSSRYLVKRTGEKVFLECVQDMDHENMFWYRQDPGLGLRLIYFSYDVKMKEKGDIPEGYSVSREKKERFSLILESASTNQTSMYLCASSLGTGRMNTEAFFGQGTRLTVV.

The V call is TRBV27, the J call TRBJ1-6; no clear D. V lost 0 bases to trimming and J lost 11 bases, with 17 bases between them. The CDR3 has 16 residues. Per germline, CDR1 MNHEY and CDR2 SMNVEV (reference sequence). CDR3 sequence reads: CASSLSPPGKMTPLHF. CDR3 bases: TGTGCCAGCAGTTTATCCCCCCCCGGGAAGATGACACCCCTCCACTTT.

The gene calls are TRBV10-3 and TRBJ1-1, with D unresolved. The V and J ends lost 6 bases and 2 bases respectively, with 4 bases between them. This CDR3 contains 11 residues. Germline lookup yields CDR1 ENHRY and CDR2 SYGVKD. The CDR3 spells CAIRENTEAFF. The CDR3 DNA reads as TGTGCCATCAGAGAAAACACTGAAGCTTTCTTT.

In its sample, this clone was seen a few times. The gene calls are TRBV28 and TRBJ2-7, with unresolved D. Trimming took off 2 bases at V and 3 bases at J, with 20 bases between the two ends. The germline CDR1 and CDR2 sequences are MDHEN and SYDVKM. CDR3 length equals 17 residues. In DNA, the CDR3 is TGTGCCAGCAGTTTACTTCATGGCTCCCACGAACTCTACGAGCAGTACTTC. This sequence encodes CASSLLHGSHELYEQYF.

This clone was detected only once. V usage is TRBV5-6 and J usage is TRBJ2-3, with 11 bases lining up with TRBD2. The trim removed 0 bases at V and 0 bases at J, leaving 9 bases unmatched. The CDR3 runs 19 residues. Germline V gene data show CDR1 as SGHDT and CDR2 as YYEEEE. The CDR3 here is CASSLVTLAGGSSTDTQYF. The CDR3 DNA is TGTGCCAGCAGCTTGGTTACCCTAGCGGGAGGTTCCAGCACAGATACGCAGTATTTT. Drawing the rest from reference TRBV5-6 and TRBJ2-3, the complete variable domain is DAGVTQSPTHLIKTRGQQVTLRCSPKSGHDTVSWYQQALGQGPQFIFQYYEEEERQRGNFPDRFSGHQFPNYSSELNVNALLLGDSALYLCASSLVTLAGGSSTDTQYFGPGTRLTVL.

This clone was counted a single time. The rearrangement joins TRBV5-1 to TRBJ1-2, with unresolved D. The germline V gene has CDR1 SGHRS and CDR2 YFSETQ. This CDR3 has 15 amino acids. Trimming removed 0 bases at V and 5 bases at J, with 14 bases between. CDR3 amino acids: CASSLDRDGPYGYTF. CDR3 nucleotide sequence: TGCGCCAGCAGCTTGGATAGGGATGGACCTTATGGCTACACCTTC. The whole variable domain, remainder taken from reference TRBV5-1 and TRBJ1-2, is KAGVTQTPRYLIKTRGQQVTLSCSPISGHRSVSWYQQTPGQGLQFLFEYFSETQRNKGNFPGRFSGRQFSNSRSEMNVSTLELGDSALYLCASSLDRDGPYGYTFGSGTRLTVV.

This clone was seen a single time. The chain couples TRBV7-6 to TRBJ1-1, with TRBD1 as a possible D gene (6 bases). The ends were cut back, 5 bases at V and 5 bases at J, with 12 bases in the middle. This CDR3 has 13 residues. The V gene's germline CDR1 is SGHVS and CDR2 FNYEAQ. The CDR3: CASSLQGFTEAFF. In DNA, the CDR3 is TGTGCCAGCAGCCTTCAGGGGTTTACTGAAGCTTTCTTT.

This clone has just one count. The chain uses TRBV19 and TRBJ1-1; TRBD1 might be the D (5 bases). The length of the CDR3 is 14 residues. Germline CDR1 LNHDA, CDR2 SQIVND (reference sequence). V lost 4 bases and J lost 8, with 17 bases in between. CDR3 region: CASSTSLTVREAFF. CDR3 in DNA: TGTGCCAGTAGTACTTCATTGACAGTCAGGGAAGCTTTCTTT.